These 21 T cell receptor beta chains were all obtained from the same sample, sequenced in a study of identical twins (dated by TCRdb to 2015 to 2016). To prepare the library, 5' RACE was applied. Instrument on record: Illumina HiSeq 2000. Using fastp at Q25 and MiXCR, TCRdb reprocessed the public reads and kept productive beta chains. One record per CDR3 amino acid sequence lists the most common genes and DNA. Counted in this sample were 700,000 to 950,000 distinct CDR3 sequences; over 9% of them appeared once. Clones ranked in the top ten supply about 1.5% of the sample. These data were likewise used in another study, on yellow fever vaccine responses in identical twins.

The sequencing sample was made of PBMCs. The receptor set was obtained from a woman aged 18-30 years in good health.

This clonotype was seen many times. This rearrangement joins TRBV15 to TRBJ2-1, with TRBD2 matching 8 bases. Germline CDR1 is LNHNV and CDR2 is YYDKDF (reference sequence). This CDR3 contains 13 residues. Germline trimming cut 9 bases from V and 3 bases from J; bases unmatched to any gene: 4. CDR3 loop: CATERGFYNEQFF. The CDR3 DNA follows: TGTGCCACGGAGCGGGGGTTCTACAATGAGCAGTTCTTC.

This chain connects TRBV27 to TRBJ1-1; a possible D gene is TRBD1 (6 bases). The length of the CDR3 is 15 residues. The V gene lost 4 bases and the J gene lost 3 bases, with 15 bases spanning the gap. CDR1 and CDR2 from the germline V gene are MNHEY and SMNVEV (reference sequence). DNA of the CDR3: TGTGCCAGCAGTTCGGCCGGAACAGGGTACACTGAAGCTTTCTTT. Protein: CASSSAGTGYTEAFF.

This clonotype was found a few times. This sequence joins TRBV24-1 and TRBJ2-1, with 12 positions matching TRBD2. Germline CDR1 is KGHDR and CDR2 is SFDVKD. The CDR3 loop spans 16 amino acids. With 3 bases clipped from V and 4 bases from J, the junction kept 3 bases outside the gene matches. This chain's CDR3 is CATSDPTSGRYNEQFF. The CDR3 DNA is TGTGCCACCAGTGATCCTACTAGCGGGAGGTACAATGAGCAGTTCTTC.

The sample holds a few counts of this clonotype. The CDR3 coding sequence is TGCAGTGCTAGAGATACCCAGGGAACCTACGAGCAGTACGTC. It is translated as CSARDTQGTYEQYV. The chain couples TRBV20-1 to TRBJ2-7, with D perhaps TRBD1 (5 bases). The germline V and J ends were trimmed by 0 bases and 2 bases, with 11 bases remaining between them. Germline V lookup: CDR1 DFQATT, CDR2 SNEGSKA (reference sequence). The length of the CDR3 is 14 residues.

This clonotype was recorded at least ten times. The chain couples TRBV6-1 to TRBJ1-1; D call uncertain. Trimming removed 7 bases at V and 1 base at J, with 4 bases between. CDR3 length equals 11 residues. Germline values: CDR1 MNHNS, CDR2 SASEGT. Here the CDR3 DNA reads TGTGCCAGCAAAAGGAACACTGAAGCTTTCTTT. Translating gives CASKRNTEAFF.

The chain recombines TRBV2 with TRBJ2-7; D is unclear. The CDR3 length is 15 residues. Germline loops: CDR1 SNHLY, CDR2 FYNNEI. V was clipped by 5 bases and J by 0 bases, with 14 bases between them. The CDR3 DNA is TGTGCCAGCAGTCGTGACTTACTGAGCTCCTACGAGCAGTACTTC. Translating gives CASSRDLLSSYEQYF.

The table lists this clonotype with many counts. J is TRBJ1-1 and V is TRBV6-1; D gene uncertain. The V end lost 3 bases, the J end lost 10 bases, and 6 bases lay between the germline ends. The length of the CDR3 is 10 residues. The germline CDR1 and CDR2 sequences are MNHNS and SASEGT. CDR3 residues: CASSDKRAFF. CDR3 sequence (DNA): TGTGCCAGCAGTGATAAAAGAGCTTTCTTT.

V usage is TRBV2 and J usage is TRBJ1-1; D is uncertain. This CDR3 is 14 amino acids long. Germline V CDR1 and CDR2: SNHLY, FYNNEI. V was pared by 6 bases and J by 1 base, with 12 bases between. CDR3 DNA: TGTGCCAGCAGCGCCCTCACAGAGAACACTGAAGCTTTCTTT. Its protein is CASSALTENTEAFF.

The genes are TRBV10-3 and TRBJ2-7; 10 nucleotides agree with TRBD1. CDR1 is ENHRY and CDR2 is SYGVKD in the germline V gene. This CDR3 spans 15 amino acids. V gave up 0 bases and J gave up 6 bases; unmatched junction bases: 5. This CDR3 is CAISESDRGVGEQYV. The CDR3 DNA is TGTGCCATCAGTGAGTCGGACAGGGGGGTCGGCGAGCAGTACGTC.

The CDR3: CASSPTGGSSTDTQYF. The DNA of the CDR3 is TGTGCCAGCAGCCCGACCGGTGGTTCTAGCACAGATACGCAGTATTTT. The chain recombines TRBV7-9 with TRBJ2-3; D not certain. Germline-derived CDR1 and CDR2 are SEHNR and FQNEAQ (reference sequence). This CDR3 comprises 16 residues. V lost 5 bases and J 0 bases, leaving 15 bases between the germline ends.

This chain joins TRBV7-9 and TRBJ2-1, with 12 bases that match TRBD2. The CDR3 is made up of 16 amino acids. Trimming took 5 bases from V and 7 from J; bases not matched to a gene: 9. Germline CDR1 and CDR2: SEHNR and FQNEAQ (reference sequence). This chain's CDR3 is CASSPRPSGRANEQFF. The CDR3 coding sequence is TGTGCCAGCAGCCCCCGGCCTAGCGGGAGGGCTAATGAGCAGTTCTTC.

The genes are TRBV5-6 and TRBJ1-5, with 9 bases lining up with TRBD1. The J segment lost 0 bases and the V segment lost 4 bases, leaving 14 bases of the junction unmatched. CDR1 is SGHDT and CDR2 is YYEEEE in the germline V gene. The CDR3 is made up of 19 amino acids. CDR3 sequence (DNA): TGTGCCAGCAGCAACTCGGCGGAACAGGGGGCATATAGCAATCAGCCCCAGCATTTT. Translated: CASSNSAEQGAYSNQPQHF.

This clonotype was observed a few times. This chain uses TRBV10-3 with TRBJ2-1, with TRBD1 matching over 7 bases. The CDR3 sequence is 16 residues long. Germline CDR1 is ENHRY and CDR2 is SYGVKD. V dropped 7 bases and J dropped 4; count of bases not matched to a gene: 13. The CDR3 DNA follows: TGTGCCATCACCCCCTCCCCCGGGACAGATTACAATGAGCAGTTCTTC. Amino acids: CAITPSPGTDYNEQFF.

The rearrangement joins TRBV5-1 to TRBJ2-1, with 10 bases lining up with TRBD2. V lost 4 bases and J lost 15; bases outside the gene matches: 13. The CDR3 has 14 amino acids. Germline CDR1 is SGHRS and CDR2 is YFSETQ. CDR3 DNA: TGCGCCAGCAGCATTAACGTCCTAGCGGGAGAACTGTTCTTC. This translates into CASSINVLAGELFF.

The chain links TRBV5-1 to TRBJ2-3; 7 nucleotides line up with TRBD2. Germline CDR1 is SGHRS and CDR2 is YFSETQ. V shed 1 base, J shed 4 bases, and the junction held 6 bases outside the gene matches. The CDR3 has 15 amino acids. The CDR3 bases are TGCGCCAGCAGCTTGCCTAGCGGAAGCTCAGATACGCAGTATTTT. This codes for CASSLPSGSSDTQYF.

This chain joins TRBV27 and TRBJ1-6, with D tentatively TRBD1 (5 bases). This CDR3 spans 15 amino acids. Trimming took 8 bases from V and 6 from J, leaving 17 bases between them. Germline values: CDR1 MNHEY, CDR2 SMNVEV (reference sequence). CDR3 sequence: CASGQRRGFNSPLHF. The CDR3 region has the DNA TGTGCCAGCGGACAACGGCGGGGTTTTAATTCACCCCTCCACTTT.

This clonotype has more than one count but fewer than ten. V gene TRBV20-1 combines with J gene TRBJ2-1; TRBD2 matches at 11 bases. V trimming: 0 bases; J trimming: 7 bases; junction bases outside the gene matches: 5. The CDR3 loop spans 15 amino acids. The germline V gene has CDR1 DFQATT and CDR2 SNEGSKA (reference sequence). The CDR3 region is CSARDWRLAGNEQFF. CDR3 nucleotides: TGCAGTGCTAGAGATTGGAGACTAGCGGGGAATGAGCAGTTCTTC.

The chain joins TRBV4-1 to TRBJ2-1; 8 bases map to TRBD1. Germline V CDR1 and CDR2: MGHRA, YSYEKL. The length of the CDR3 is 16 residues. V was clipped by 4 bases and J by 2 bases; unmatched bases: 7. This CDR3 reads CASSRGTGGTYNEQFF. The CDR3 DNA reads as TGCGCCAGCAGCCGAGGGACAGGTGGAACCTACAATGAGCAGTTCTTC.

This clonotype was counted between two and nine times. The rearrangement links TRBV7-9 to TRBJ2-7; D is possibly TRBD1 or TRBD2 (5 bases each). The CDR3 extends over 13 amino acids. The V gene's germline CDR1 is SEHNR and CDR2 FQNEAQ (reference sequence). V shed 2 bases and J shed 7 bases, with 12 bases lying between them. As DNA, the CDR3 is TGTGCCAGCAGCTTAACCGGGACGGGGGAGCAGTACGTC. Its protein is CASSLTGTGEQYV.

The rearrangement links TRBV2 to TRBJ2-3; the D gene is possibly TRBD2 (6 bases). Germline V gene sequence: CDR1 SNHLY, CDR2 FYNNEI. This CDR3 contains 14 residues. Trimming took off 6 bases at V and 6 bases at J, with 16 bases between the two ends. CDR3 region: CASSATTGGDTQYF. The CDR3 DNA reads as TGTGCCAGCAGCGCTACCACAGGAGGGGATACGCAGTATTTT.

This clonotype occurred many times. The V call is TRBV7-8, the J call TRBJ2-1, with D unresolved. The V and J ends lost 5 bases and 0 bases respectively, with 17 bases between them. Germline lookup yields CDR1 SGHVS and CDR2 FQNEAQ. This CDR3 region has 17 residues. CDR3 loop: CASSIQLLRISYNEQFF. CDR3 DNA sequence: TGTGCCAGCAGCATACAGTTATTGCGGATCTCCTACAATGAGCAGTTCTTC. The full variable domain, completed using reference TRBV7-8 and TRBJ2-1, is GAGVSQSPRYKVAKRGQDVALRCDPISGHVSLFWYQQALGQGPEFLTYFQNEAQLDKSGLPSDRFFAERPEGSVSTLKIQRTQQEDSAVYLCASSIQLLRISYNEQFFGPGTRLTVL.